This T cell receptor beta chain emerged from a study of technical replicates of blood from a handful of donors. Repertoires were generated with immunoSEQ multiplex PCR, while TCRdb's copy carries only in-frame clones and drops some. The repertoire holds 75,000 to 90,000 clones, with 85% to 95% as singletons. CDR1 is GTSNPN and CDR2 is SVGIG in the germline V gene (reference sequence). The V end was cut by 3 bases, the J end by 0 bases, with 12 bases between. The CDR3 sequence is 14 residues long. The TCR originated in a human donor in good health. The sequenced sample was T cells isolated from PBMCs. This sequence joins TRBV30 and TRBJ2-7, with D tentatively TRBD1 (6 bases). Here the CDR3 DNA reads TGTGCCTGGAGAGACCGGGACACCTCCTACGAGCAGTACTTC. This codes for CAWRDRDTSYEQYF.